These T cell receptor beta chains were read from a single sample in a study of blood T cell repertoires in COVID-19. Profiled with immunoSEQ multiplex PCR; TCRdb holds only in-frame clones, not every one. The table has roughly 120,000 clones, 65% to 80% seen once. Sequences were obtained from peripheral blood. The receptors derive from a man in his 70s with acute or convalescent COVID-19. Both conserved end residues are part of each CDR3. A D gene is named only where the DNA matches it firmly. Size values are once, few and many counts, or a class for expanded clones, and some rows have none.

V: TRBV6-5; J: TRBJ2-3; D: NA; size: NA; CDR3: CASRATGTDTQYF; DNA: TGTGCCAGTCGGGCGACAGGAACAGATACGCAGTATTTT
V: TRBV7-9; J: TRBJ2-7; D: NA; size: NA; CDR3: CASSLAQDEHEQYF; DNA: TGTGCCAGCAGCTTAGCACAGGATGAACACGAGCAGTACTTC
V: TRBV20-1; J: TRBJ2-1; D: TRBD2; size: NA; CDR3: CSASSLGTSSYNEQFF; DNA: TGCAGTGCTAGTTCCTTAGGGACTAGCAGTTACAATGAGCAGTTCTTC
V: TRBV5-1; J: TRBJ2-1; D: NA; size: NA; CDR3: CASSLALADEQFF; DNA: TGCGCCAGCAGCTTGGCCCTAGCAGACGAGCAGTTCTTC
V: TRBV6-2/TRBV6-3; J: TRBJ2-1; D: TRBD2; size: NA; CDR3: CASSYRAREGEQFF; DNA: TGTGCCAGCAGTTACAGGGCCAGGGAGGGTGAGCAGTTCTTC
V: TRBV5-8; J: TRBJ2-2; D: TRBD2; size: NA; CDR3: CASSPGGSSYTGELFF; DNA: TGTGCCAGCAGCCCGGGGGGTAGTTCCTACACCGGGGAGCTGTTTTTT
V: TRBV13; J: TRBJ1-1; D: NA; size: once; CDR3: CASSLRHRNTEAFF; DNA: TGTGCCAGCAGCCTTCGACATAGGAACACTGAAGCTTTCTTT
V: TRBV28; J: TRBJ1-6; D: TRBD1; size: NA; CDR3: CASSRSRDRVGNNSPLHF; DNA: TGTGCCAGCAGTCGGTCCCGGGACAGGGTAGGCAATAATTCACCCCTCCACTTT
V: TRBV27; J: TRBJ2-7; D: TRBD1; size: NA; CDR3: CASSTASGTGGAPYEQYF; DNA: TGTGCCAGCAGTACAGCCTCCGGGACAGGGGGCGCCCCCTACGAGCAGTACTTC
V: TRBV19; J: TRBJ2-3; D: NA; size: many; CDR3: CASSGSTDTQYF; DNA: TGTGCCAGTAGCGGGAGCACAGATACGCAGTATTTT
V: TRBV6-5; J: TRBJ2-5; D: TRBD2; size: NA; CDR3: CATQLAGGETQYF; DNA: TGTGCCACCCAACTAGCGGGGGGTGAGACCCAGTACTTC
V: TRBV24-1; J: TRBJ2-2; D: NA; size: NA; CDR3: CATSALVAAGDTGELFF; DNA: TGTGCCACCAGTGCCCTAGTGGCGGCAGGGGATACCGGGGAGCTGTTTTTT
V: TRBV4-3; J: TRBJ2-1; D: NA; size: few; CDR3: CASSQDAGQRSYNEQFF; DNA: TGCGCCAGCAGCCAAGATGCTGGGCAGAGATCCTACAATGAGCAGTTCTTC
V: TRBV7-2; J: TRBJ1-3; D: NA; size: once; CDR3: CASSLQTGPYSGNTIYF; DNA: TGTGCCAGCAGCTTACAAACAGGGCCCTACTCTGGAAACACCATATATTTT
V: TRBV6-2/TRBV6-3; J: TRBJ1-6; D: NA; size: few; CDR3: CASSFSTGSPLHF; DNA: TGTGCCAGCAGTTTCTCTACAGGGTCACCCCTCCACTTT
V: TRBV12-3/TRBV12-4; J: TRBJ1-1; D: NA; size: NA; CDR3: CASSLSSRVEAFF; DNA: TGTGCCAGCAGTTTGTCCTCCAGGGTTGAAGCTTTCTTT
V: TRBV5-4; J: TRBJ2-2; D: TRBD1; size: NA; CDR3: CASSPGGLANTGELFF; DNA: TGTGCCAGTTCACCAGGGGGTCTAGCGAACACCGGGGAGCTGTTTTTT
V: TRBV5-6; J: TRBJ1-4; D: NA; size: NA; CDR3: CASSVGLTTNEKLFF; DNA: TGTGCCAGCAGCGTGGGCCTAACAACTAATGAAAAACTGTTTTTT
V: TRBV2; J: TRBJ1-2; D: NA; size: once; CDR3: CASSEYGTLNYGYTF; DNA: TGTGCCAGCAGTGAATACGGGACACTCAACTATGGCTACACCTTC
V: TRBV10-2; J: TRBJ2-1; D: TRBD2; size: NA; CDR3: CASSELAGGLGQFF; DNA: TGCGCCAGCAGTGAGCTAGCGGGGGGGCTTGGGCAGTTCTTC
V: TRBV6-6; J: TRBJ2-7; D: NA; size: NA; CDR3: CASSYRDNLYEQYF; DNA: TGTGCCAGCAGTTACCGGGACAACCTCTACGAGCAGTACTTC
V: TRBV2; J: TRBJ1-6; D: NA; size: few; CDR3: CASSEQGGSPLHF; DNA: TGTGCCAGCAGTGAGCAGGGAGGCTCACCCCTCCACTTT